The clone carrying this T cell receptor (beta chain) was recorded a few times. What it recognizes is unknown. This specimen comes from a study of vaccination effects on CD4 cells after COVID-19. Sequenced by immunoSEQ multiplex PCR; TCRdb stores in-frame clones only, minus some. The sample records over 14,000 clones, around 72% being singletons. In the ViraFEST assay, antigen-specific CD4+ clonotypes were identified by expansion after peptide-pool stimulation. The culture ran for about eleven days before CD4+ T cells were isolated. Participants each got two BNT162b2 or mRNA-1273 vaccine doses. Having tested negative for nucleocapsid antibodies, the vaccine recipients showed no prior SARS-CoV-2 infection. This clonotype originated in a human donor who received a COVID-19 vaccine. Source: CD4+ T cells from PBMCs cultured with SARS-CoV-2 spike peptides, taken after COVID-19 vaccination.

This CDR3 reads CASSYGNNEQFF. CDR3 bases: TGTGCCAGCAGTTACGGGAACAATGAGCAGTTCTTC. V and J are TRBV6-5 and TRBJ2-1, with D hard to call. The CDR3 covers 12 residues. Trimming pared 2 bases from V and 5 bases from J, leaving 4 bases between. CDR1 MNHEY and CDR2 SVGAGI come from the germline V gene.